This TCR beta chain was identified during a study of T cells in Graves' hyperthyroidism and ophthalmopathy. Findings and caveats of the study: Ophthalmopathy could be told apart from stable hyperthyroidism with a 13 V-J model. Researchers found most expanded thyroid clonotypes above 0.001 in blood as well. Ophthalmopathy, as predicted by the model, came a median roughly 6.3 months after the prediction.

Details on this clonotype: No antigen is known for it.

The source material, RNA transcripts, was used to amplify TCR beta CDR3 regions. HTBI primers were used for first-round RT-PCR of the TCR CDR3. TCRdb recomputed calls from the multiplex PCR reads with MiXCR, one row per CDR3 protein. The sample lists approximately 620,000 distinct CDR3 sequences, over 11% occurring once. The CDR3 loop spans 15 amino acids. Germline V gene lookup returns CDR1 SEHNR and CDR2 FQNEAQ (reference sequence). Trimming shortened V by 1 base and J by 2 bases, and 12 bases separated the two germline ends. The source of this sequence is a woman aged 25 to 39 with Graves' hyperthyroidism that later progressed to Graves' ophthalmopathy. The V and J genes are TRBV7-9 and TRBJ2-7; perhaps TRBD2 as D (5 bases). What was sequenced was blood. CDR3 sequence reads: CASSLGWSGAYEQYF. The CDR3 DNA follows: TGTGCCAGCAGCTTAGGCTGGAGCGGAGCCTACGAGCAGTACTTC. The whole variable domain, remainder taken from reference TRBV7-9 and TRBJ2-7, is DTGVSQNPRHKITKRGQNVTFRCDPISEHNRLYWYRQTLGQGPEFLTYFQNEAQLEKSRLLSDRFSAERPKGSFSTLEIQRTEQGDSAMYLCASSLGWSGAYEQYFGPGTRLTVT.